Shown below are 8 T cell receptor beta chains from a single sample sequenced in a study of cytomegalovirus exposure and HLA in healthy donors (dated by TCRdb to 2016 to 2017). The method was the immunoSEQ multiplex PCR assay. The multiplex PCR relied on a mix of 60 forward primers for TCR Vbeta segments and 13 reverse primers for TCR Jbeta segments. The immuneACCESS repertoire file appears here via TCRdb, limited to in-frame rearrangements. These files lack a portion of the clones; in checked studies, under half of the deficit traces to unresolved V genes, and the cause of the others is not known. The sample includes around 200,000 clones, with about 88% observed a single time. Around 0.31% of the sample rests with the top ten. Sequenced sample: PBMCs. All receptors come from a woman aged 30 to 39 in good health and CMV-seronegative.

The rearrangement uses TRBV29-1 and TRBJ2-7; tentative D call: TRBD1 (6 bases). The CDR3 totals 13 residues. Germline CDR1 reads SQVTM; CDR2 reads ANQGSEA. V lost 7 bases, J lost 1 base, and 14 bases lay in between. CDR3 residues: CSARTDLSYEQYF. In nucleotides, the CDR3 is TGCAGCGCGCGGACAGACCTATCCTACGAGCAGTACTTC.

The chain carries TRBV5-1 and TRBJ1-1; 7 bases match TRBD1. V was clipped by 1 base and J by 1 base; unmatched bases: 4. From germline, CDR1 is SGHRS and CDR2 YFSETQ. The CDR3 is made up of 15 amino acids. In nucleotides, the CDR3 is TGCGCCAGCAGCTTGTACAGGGGTCAGAACACTGAAGCTTTCTTT. Residues: CASSLYRGQNTEAFF.

The chain joins TRBV2 to TRBJ2-2; D perhaps matches TRBD2 (6 bases). Germline CDR1 SNHLY, CDR2 FYNNEI. The V gene lost 5 bases and the J gene lost 6 bases, with 13 bases spanning the gap. There are 14 residues in the CDR3. The CDR3 loop is CASSPRLDPGELFF. The CDR3 coding sequence is TGTGCCAGCAGTCCTAGACTAGATCCCGGGGAGCTGTTTTTT.

This clone showed up just once. The genes are TRBV19 and TRBJ2-7; maybe TRBD2 (5 bases). Germline loops: CDR1 LNHDA, CDR2 SQIVND (reference sequence). The CDR3 covers 15 residues. The ends were cut back, 3 bases at V and 4 bases at J, with 16 bases in the middle. Here the CDR3 reads CASSMQASLFYEQYF. The CDR3 bases are TGTGCCAGTAGTATGCAGGCTAGCCTATTTTACGAGCAGTACTTC. Complete variable domain (other parts from reference TRBV19 and TRBJ2-7): DGGITQSPKYLFRKEGQNVTLSCEQNLNHDAMYWYRQDPGQGLRLIYYSQIVNDFQKGDIAEGYSVSREKKESFPLTVTSAQKNPTAFYLCASSMQASLFYEQYFGPGTRLTVT.

The V gene is TRBV14, the J gene TRBJ2-1; maybe TRBD1 (6 bases). This CDR3 region has 15 residues. CDR1 is SGHDN, CDR2 FVKESK, per germline. The V end was cut by 4 bases, the J end by 7 bases, with 17 bases between. CDR3 amino acids: CASSPRGGWRNEQFF. Written as DNA, the CDR3 is TGTGCCAGCAGCCCCAGGGGCGGGTGGAGGAATGAGCAGTTCTTC. The full variable domain, rest sourced from reference TRBV14 and TRBJ2-1, is EAGVTQFPSHSVIEKGQTVTLRCDPISGHDNLYWYRRVMGKEIKFLLHFVKESKQDESGMPNNRFLAERTGGTYSTLKVQPAELEDSGVYFCASSPRGGWRNEQFFGPGTRLTVL.

The CDR3 bases are TGTGCCAGCAGCTTAAACAGTTACACAGATACGCAGTATTTT. Protein product: CASSLNSYTDTQYF. The chain recombines TRBV11-3 with TRBJ2-3; D not certain. Trimming removed 2 bases from V and 2 bases from J, with 8 bases in between. CDR1 is SGHNT, CDR2 YENEEA, per germline. The CDR3 loop spans 14 amino acids.

The V call is TRBV4-1, the J call TRBJ1-1, with D possibly matching TRBD1 (5 bases). Between the trimmed V and J ends, which lost 3 bases and 1 base, there was a span of 12 bases. The CDR3 has 15 residues. The germline gives CDR1 MGHRA, CDR2 YSYEKL. CDR3 nucleotides: TGCGCCAGCAGCCAGCGGGGGGGATGGAACACTGAAGCTTTCTTT. Protein: CASSQRGGWNTEAFF.

This chain joins TRBV9 and TRBJ2-7; D remains ambiguous. Trimming removed 1 base from V and 2 bases from J, with 10 bases in between. Germline values: CDR1 SGDLS, CDR2 YYNGEE. The CDR3 loop spans 14 amino acids. In DNA form, the CDR3 reads TGTGCCAGCAGCGTAACGTCTCGCGCCTACGAGCAGTACTTC. The encoded protein is CASSVTSRAYEQYF.